This T cell receptor beta chain stems from a study of Ad26.COV2.S vaccination and SARS-CoV-2 variants. Background on the study: Donor joined the COV1001 Ad26.COV2.S trial arm. Once or twice, 56 days apart, Ad26.COV2.S was delivered intramuscularly. Study-level results: For non-spike TCRs, breadth in vaccine recipients resembled that in placebo recipients. Researchers cautioned that TCR breadth and depth analyses may have underestimated total T cell responses.

As to treatment: 15 to 20 received Ad26.COV2.S at low or high dose, single or two shots; roughly 5 received placebo; per-sample allocation not given. Day 63 after the first vaccine or placebo injection was the time point for sampling. Some clones are missing from TCRdb's copy, which holds only in-frame ones; the method was immunoSEQ multiplex PCR. The sample has about 260,000 clones, roughly 89% seen once. About this clone: Its matching antigen is unknown.

V was clipped by 6 bases and J by 2 bases; unmatched bases: 4. Looked up from germline, CDR1 is SQVTM and CDR2 is ANQGSEA. The CDR3 totals 15 residues. This clonotype was sampled from a person between 18 and 65 years old who received the Ad26.COV2.S COVID-19 vaccine or a placebo. Sequencing used peripheral blood, obtained in a trial of Ad26.COV2.S vaccine versus placebo. The chain links TRBV29-1 to TRBJ2-2, with 12 bases lining up with TRBD2. The CDR3 protein is CSVRTSGTNTGELFF. The CDR3 DNA follows: TGCAGCGTGAGGACTAGCGGGACTAACACCGGGGAGCTGTTTTTT.